This TCR beta chain was captured by sequencing in a study of PD-L1 blockade in urothelial cancer. Only in-frame clones appear in the TCRdb table, and some are missing; sequencing was by immunoSEQ multiplex PCR. The sample includes 68,000 or so clones, more than 80% of them seen just once. Time point meaning: pretreatment peripheral blood. Germline V lookup: CDR1 SGHRS, CDR2 YFSETQ. V lost 5 bases to trimming and J lost 3 bases, with 14 bases between them. The CDR3 covers 14 residues. V and J are TRBV5-1 and TRBJ1-1; possibly TRBD1 for D (5 bases). This specimen consisted of PBMCs, obtained around atezolizumab (anti-PD-L1) treatment. The source is a man between 65 and 85 years old with urothelial cancer. CDR3 nucleotides: TGCGCCAGCAGGCTGCGAGCGGGGGACACTGAAGCTTTCTTT. Residues: CASRLRAGDTEAFF.